This passage covers 7 T cell receptor beta chains from one sample sequenced in a study of OX40 agonist ivuxolimab in advanced cancers. Profiling relied on immunoSEQ multiplex PCR, and the TCRdb table lists in-frame clones only, not all of them. Of 70,000 or so clones in the sample, 65% to 85% were seen once. Sequencing was performed on CD4+ or CD8+ T cells sorted from blood, taken in a trial of the OX40 agonist ivuxolimab. The receptors were sampled from an adult with an advanced solid tumor such as melanoma, head and neck, liver or kidney cancer.

The V gene is TRBV6-6, the J gene TRBJ1-1, with D unresolved. V dropped 2 bases and J dropped 0 bases, with 10 bases sitting between them. The CDR3 covers 15 residues. Germline CDR1 reads MNHNY; CDR2 reads SVGAGI (reference sequence). The CDR3 DNA is TGTGCCAGCAGTTACGGGTTTCAGATGAACACTGAAGCTTTCTTT. Translation: CASSYGFQMNTEAFF.

This sequence joins TRBV11-2 and TRBJ1-2; tentative D call: TRBD1 (5 bases). The CDR3 length is 14 residues. Germline lookup yields CDR1 SGHAT and CDR2 FQNNGV. Trimming removed 5 bases from V and 2 bases from J, with 12 bases in between. The CDR3 sequence is CASSAGGGNYGYTF. The CDR3 DNA reads as TGTGCCAGCAGCGCCGGGGGAGGGAACTATGGCTACACCTTC.

The chain couples TRBV5-1 to TRBJ1-1; D may be TRBD1 (5 bases). Germline-derived CDR1 and CDR2 are SGHRS and YFSETQ. The CDR3 loop spans 14 amino acids. V lost 2 bases, J lost 0 bases, and 8 bases lay in between. DNA of the CDR3: TGCGCCAGCAGCTTTGACAGCCTGAACACTGAAGCTTTCTTT. This codes for CASSFDSLNTEAFF.

The chain uses TRBV25-1 and TRBJ1-4; 7 nucleotides match TRBD1. From germline, CDR1 is MGHDK and CDR2 SYGVNS. CDR3 length equals 15 residues. V lost 5 bases and J lost 10; bases outside the gene matches: 13. CDR3 bases: TGTGCCAGCAGTCAGGGGGGGGCCATCCGCGGAAAACTGTTTTTT. Protein sequence: CASSQGGAIRGKLFF.

This clone was picked up one time. The chain recombines TRBV18 with TRBJ2-2, with 9 bases aligning to TRBD1. Trimming took 1 base from V and 4 from J; bases not matched to a gene: 16. Germline values: CDR1 KGHSH, CDR2 LQKENI. The length of the CDR3 is 20 residues. The CDR3 region is CASSPRQLNSGTGSTGELFF. The DNA for the CDR3 is TGTGCCAGCTCACCACGACAGTTGAATTCCGGGACAGGGAGCACCGGGGAGCTGTTTTTT.

V usage is TRBV29-1 and J usage is TRBJ2-7, with 10 bases aligning to TRBD1. CDR3 length: 12 residues. Per the germline V gene, CDR1 is SQVTM and CDR2 is ANQGSEA. V trimming: 7 bases; J trimming: 4 bases; junction bases outside the gene matches: 4. The CDR3: CSARTGGYEQYF. DNA of the CDR3: TGCAGCGCGCGGACAGGGGGATACGAGCAGTACTTC.

CDR3 bases: TGTGCCAGCAGTGCGGGGCGGGGGCTTAGCACAGATACGCAGTATTTT. Translated: CASSAGRGLSTDTQYF. The V call is TRBV2, the J call TRBJ2-3; possibly TRBD2 for D (7 bases). The V and J ends lost 4 bases and 0 bases respectively, with 14 bases between them. Germline V lookup: CDR1 SNHLY, CDR2 FYNNEI. CDR3 length equals 16 residues. Full variable domain (rest looked up from reference TRBV2 and TRBJ2-3): EPEVTQTPSHQVTQMGQEVILRCVPISNHLYFYWYRQILGQKVEFLVSFYNNEISEKSEIFDDQFSVERPDGSNFTLKIRSTKLEDSAMYFCASSAGRGLSTDTQYFGPGTRLTVL.